The 21 T cell receptor beta chains presented below share a single source sample, sequenced in a study of vaccination and CD4 T cells after COVID-19. Antigens for these TCRs are unknown. The treatment is: roughly 10-day PBMC culture with coronavirus spike peptide pools or control peptides (ViraFEST assay). Sequencing of DNA taken from cultured CD4+ T cells relied on the Oncomine TCR Beta short-read assay. In TCRdb, the PCR reads were re-called with MiXCR into one record per CDR3 protein. The sample includes some 13,000 distinct CDR3 sequences, roughly 60% of them seen just once. The specimen comprised CD4+ T cells from blood, cultured in vitro, sampled before SARS-CoV-2 vaccination. These receptors were obtained from a human donor who had recovered from COVID-19.

The chain is built from TRBV7-9 and TRBJ1-3, with 8 bases fitting TRBD1. From germline, CDR1 is SEHNR and CDR2 FQNEAQ (reference sequence). Unmatched junction bases numbered 15, after V lost 5 bases and J lost 0 bases. The CDR3 is made up of 19 amino acids. The CDR3 DNA is TGTGCCAGCAGCGTCCCGGGACAGGATGGAACCGTCTCTGGAAACACCATATATTTT. Translation: CASSVPGQDGTVSGNTIYF.

The chain employs TRBV5-5 and TRBJ1-5; TRBD1 is a possible D gene (5 bases). CDR1 and CDR2 from the germline V gene are SGHKS and YYEKEE (reference sequence). This CDR3 spans 15 amino acids. Trimming shortened V by 2 bases and J by 0 bases, and 9 bases separated the two germline ends. The CDR3 loop reads CASSFRDGSNQPQHF. CDR3 coding DNA: TGTGCCAGCAGCTTCCGGGACGGTAGCAATCAGCCCCAGCATTTT.

The chain joins TRBV7-9 to TRBJ1-1; 10 bases align to TRBD1. Germline CDR1 is SEHNR and CDR2 is FQNEAQ (reference sequence). The V gene end was trimmed by 4 bases and the J gene end by 0 bases; junction bases not matched to a gene: 2. There are 15 residues in the CDR3. Written as DNA, the CDR3 is TGTGCCAGCAGCTGGGGACAGGGGATGAACACTGAAGCTTTCTTT. Translating it yields CASSWGQGMNTEAFF. The full variable domain, its missing parts supplied by reference TRBV7-9 and TRBJ1-1, is DTGVSQNPRHKITKRGQNVTFRCDPISEHNRLYWYRQTLGQGPEFLTYFQNEAQLEKSRLLSDRFSAERPKGSFSTLEIQRTEQGDSAMYLCASSWGQGMNTEAFFGQGTRLTVV.

The chain is built from TRBV6-1 and TRBJ1-6; 10 positions match TRBD1. J gave up 5 bases and V 10 bases, and 14 bases lay outside the gene matches. The CDR3 spans 17 residues. Germline V CDR1 and CDR2: MNHNS, SASEGT. CDR3 in DNA: TGTGCCACCCGGGACAGGGGTACTATTAGACATAATTCACCCCTCCACTTT. Its translation: CATRDRGTIRHNSPLHF.

CDR3 in amino acids: CASSRDSTGELFF. The CDR3, as DNA: TGCGCCAGCAGCCGGGACAGCACCGGGGAGCTGTTTTTT. V and J are TRBV10-1 and TRBJ2-2; 7 nucleotides match TRBD1. The CDR3 is made up of 13 amino acids. V was pared by 6 bases and J by 4 bases, with 2 bases of the junction left unmatched. In germline, CDR1 is WNHNN, CDR2 SYGVQD (reference sequence).

The J gene is TRBJ2-1, the V gene TRBV7-2; D is undetermined. The germline V gene has CDR1 SGHTA and CDR2 FQGNSA. The ends were cut back, 0 bases at V and 3 bases at J, with 9 bases in the middle. There are 15 residues in the CDR3. The CDR3 loop is CASSLAATNYNEQFF. The CDR3, as DNA: TGTGCCAGCAGCTTAGCAGCGACCAACTACAATGAGCAGTTCTTC.

Comments on this clonotype: At one boundary the junction diverges from the germline segment, which might be a read error. V usage is TRBV7-2 and J usage is TRBJ1-2, with TRBD1 matching 7 bases. CDR3 length: 16 amino acids. Germline CDR1 and CDR2: SGHTA and FQGNSA. CDR3 DNA sequence: TGCGCCAGCAGCCAAGACCCCGGGACAGCAAACTATGGCTACACCTTC. It yields the protein CASSQDPGTANYGYTF.

The chain recombines TRBV6-2 or TRBV6-3 with TRBJ1-6; no definite D call. V gave up 9 bases and J gave up 0 bases, with 9 bases separating them. This CDR3 has 14 residues. CDR1 and CDR2 (germline): MNHEY, SVGEGT. The CDR3 nucleotides read TGTGCCAGGACCCTGAGCTCCTATAATTCACCCCTCCACTTT. Translation gives CARTLSSYNSPLHF.

This clonotype was found a few times. This chain uses TRBV28 with TRBJ1-2; no clear D. V lost 2 bases and J 2 bases, leaving 3 bases between the germline ends. The CDR3 extends over 12 amino acids. Germline lookup yields CDR1 MDHEN and CDR2 SYDVKM. The CDR3 coding sequence is TGTGCCAGCAGTTTAGACAACTATGGCTACACCTTC. Translating it yields CASSLDNYGYTF.

V and J are TRBV11-2 and TRBJ2-4, with 10 bases lining up with TRBD2. The CDR3 has 19 residues. Germline assignment: CDR1 SGHAT and CDR2 FQNNGV. V lost 1 base and J lost 8; bases outside the gene matches: 17. The CDR3 nucleotides are TGTGCCAGCAGCTTAGGATTCCGACTAGCGGGTTCCAAGATGGACATTCAGTACTTC. Protein: CASSLGFRLAGSKMDIQYF.

This clonotype came up once. The chain recombines TRBV20-1 with TRBJ2-2; 9 bases fit TRBD1. Per the germline V gene, CDR1 is DFQATT and CDR2 is SNEGSKA (reference sequence). The CDR3 contains 16 residues. The junction had 8 bases not matched to a gene; V was cut back by 1 base and J by 5 bases. The CDR3 spells CSARAFGTGLTGELFF. Here the CDR3 DNA reads TGCAGTGCTAGAGCTTTCGGGACAGGGCTTACCGGGGAGCTGTTTTTT.

The chain has TRBV20-1 and TRBJ1-5, with TRBD1 matching 8 bases. From germline, CDR1 is DFQATT and CDR2 SNEGSKA (reference sequence). The CDR3 is made up of 15 amino acids. With V trimmed by 3 bases and J by 2 bases, 6 bases remained unmatched. The CDR3 region is CSASHPGGGNQPQHF. The CDR3 nucleotides read TGCAGTGCTAGTCACCCAGGGGGCGGCAATCAGCCCCAGCATTTT.

CDR3 DNA: TGTGCCAGCAGCTTACTAGGCGTGGCCTCTAGCGGGAATGAGCAGTTCTTC. Encoded protein: CASSLLGVASSGNEQFF. The chain has TRBV7-7 and TRBJ2-1, with 8 bases identical to TRBD2. V lost 2 bases and J lost 7; bases outside the gene matches: 13. The CDR3 length is 17 residues. Looked up from germline, CDR1 is SSHAT and CDR2 is FNYEAQ (reference sequence).

This chain connects TRBV10-2 to TRBJ2-7; TRBD1 matches 9 bases. This CDR3 comprises 15 residues. From germline, CDR1 is WSHSY and CDR2 SAAADI. Trimming removed 10 bases from V and 5 bases from J; junction bases left unmatched: 15. CDR3 sequence reads: CATRGMDRGGHEQYF. The CDR3 DNA is TGCGCCACCAGAGGAATGGACAGGGGAGGCCACGAGCAGTACTTC.

The chain links TRBV6-1 to TRBJ1-5; TRBD1 matches 7 bases. From germline, CDR1 is MNHNS and CDR2 SASEGT. CDR3 length equals 15 residues. V gave up 6 bases and J gave up 2 bases; unmatched junction bases: 7. The CDR3 DNA is TGTGCCAGCAGGAGAACAGGGGTTGGCAATCAGCCCCAGCATTTT. Amino acids: CASRRTGVGNQPQHF.

The rearrangement links TRBV7-9 to TRBJ2-5, with unresolved D. The V end lost 1 base, the J end lost 1 base, and 10 bases lay between the germline ends. CDR1 and CDR2 from the germline V gene are SEHNR and FQNEAQ (reference sequence). The CDR3 is 15 amino acids. As DNA, the CDR3 is TGTGCCAGCAGCTTAGAGTTATCAGTCCAAGAGACCCAGTACTTC. Amino acid sequence: CASSLELSVQETQYF. Full variable domain (remainder filled in from reference TRBV7-9 and TRBJ2-5): DTGVSQNPRHKITKRGQNVTFRCDPISEHNRLYWYRQTLGQGPEFLTYFQNEAQLEKSRLLSDRFSAERPKGSFSTLEIQRTEQGDSAMYLCASSLELSVQETQYFGPGTRLLVL.

There are a few counts of this clonotype. The rearrangement uses TRBV20-1 and TRBJ2-5; 9 bases align to TRBD2. Trimming took 4 bases from V and 5 from J; bases not matched to a gene: 8. CDR3 length: 14 residues. Germline assignment: CDR1 DFQATT and CDR2 SNEGSKA (reference sequence). CDR3 loop: CSAKGSGRTETQYF. Here the CDR3 DNA reads TGCAGTGCTAAGGGTAGCGGGAGAACGGAGACCCAGTACTTC.

This clonotype was counted a few times. This chain joins TRBV19 and TRBJ1-5, with D uncertain. The germline V and J ends were trimmed by 5 bases and 0 bases, with 11 bases remaining between them. The CDR3 extends over 15 amino acids. Looked up from germline, CDR1 is LNHDA and CDR2 is SQIVND (reference sequence). In nucleotides, the CDR3 is TGTGCCAGTAGTCAGAACAGCGGTAGCAATCAGCCCCAGCATTTT. It codes for CASSQNSGSNQPQHF.

This chain links TRBV20-1 with TRBJ2-7, with unresolved D. Per the germline V gene, CDR1 is DFQATT and CDR2 is SNEGSKA (reference sequence). The CDR3 totals 15 residues. Trimming left V 3 bases short and J 5 bases short, with 20 bases between. CDR3 sequence: CSARPFRPALHEQYF. The CDR3 coding sequence is TGCAGTGCTAGGCCGTTTCGGCCAGCACTTCACGAGCAGTACTTC.

V usage is TRBV28 and J usage is TRBJ2-3; D remains ambiguous. The CDR3 runs 12 residues. Germline-derived CDR1 and CDR2 are MDHEN and SYDVKM. Trimming pared 8 bases from V and 6 bases from J, leaving 12 bases between. The CDR3 here is CASENSLDTQYF. The CDR3 nucleotides read TGTGCCAGCGAAAATAGTCTTGATACGCAGTATTTT.

By sample fraction, this clonotype is medium-sized (0.01 to 0.1%). V gene TRBV27 combines with J gene TRBJ1-5; D gene unclear. The CDR3 loop spans 15 amino acids. The ends were cut back, 7 bases at V and 5 bases at J, with 18 bases in the middle. The germline V gene has CDR1 MNHEY and CDR2 SMNVEV (reference sequence). The CDR3 region has the DNA TGTGCCAGCAAGGGCTTAAGGATTCGGGATCAGCCCCAGCATTTT. Amino acids: CASKGLRIRDQPQHF.